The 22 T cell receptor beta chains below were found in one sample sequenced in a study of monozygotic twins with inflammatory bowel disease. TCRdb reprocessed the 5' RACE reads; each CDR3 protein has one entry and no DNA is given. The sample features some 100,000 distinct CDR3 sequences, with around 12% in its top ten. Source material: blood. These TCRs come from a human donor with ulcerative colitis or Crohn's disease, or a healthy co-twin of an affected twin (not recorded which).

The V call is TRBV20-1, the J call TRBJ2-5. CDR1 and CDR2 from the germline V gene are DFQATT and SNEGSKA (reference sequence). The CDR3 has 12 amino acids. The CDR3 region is CSASSVQETQYF.

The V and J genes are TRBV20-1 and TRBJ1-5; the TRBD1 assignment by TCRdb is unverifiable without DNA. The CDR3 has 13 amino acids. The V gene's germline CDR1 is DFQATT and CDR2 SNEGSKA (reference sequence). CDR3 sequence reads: CSAGGKGGQPQHF.

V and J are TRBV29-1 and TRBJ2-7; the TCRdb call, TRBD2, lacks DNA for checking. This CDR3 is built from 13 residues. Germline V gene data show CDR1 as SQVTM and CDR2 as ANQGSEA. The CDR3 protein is CSVVDSGSYEQYF.

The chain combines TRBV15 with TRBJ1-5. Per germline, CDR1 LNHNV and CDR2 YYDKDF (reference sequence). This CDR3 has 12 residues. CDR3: CATSRDIQPQHF.

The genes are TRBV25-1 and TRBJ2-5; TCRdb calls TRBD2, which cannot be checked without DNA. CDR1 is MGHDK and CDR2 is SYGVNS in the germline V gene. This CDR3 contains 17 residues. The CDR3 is CASSGPTSGGSQETQYF.

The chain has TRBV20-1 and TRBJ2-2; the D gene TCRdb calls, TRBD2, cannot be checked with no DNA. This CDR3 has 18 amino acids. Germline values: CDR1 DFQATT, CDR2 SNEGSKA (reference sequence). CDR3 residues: CSVPIRTSGSFGAGELFF.

The CDR3 sequence: CASSVSGGALEQYF. The chain is built from TRBV7-9 and TRBJ2-7; TCRdb names TRBD1, which stays unverified in the absence of DNA. Germline CDR1 SEHNR, CDR2 FQNEAQ (reference sequence). The CDR3 is made up of 14 amino acids. The variable domain in full, completed from reference TRBV7-9 and TRBJ2-7, reads DTGVSQNPRHKITKRGQNVTFRCDPISEHNRLYWYRQTLGQGPEFLTYFQNEAQLEKSRLLSDRFSAERPKGSFSTLEIQRTEQGDSAMYLCASSVSGGALEQYFGPGTRLTVT.

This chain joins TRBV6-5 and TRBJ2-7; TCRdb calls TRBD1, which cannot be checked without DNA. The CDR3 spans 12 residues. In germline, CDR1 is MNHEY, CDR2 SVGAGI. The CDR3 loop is CASRSAYNEQYF.

CDR3 region: CSVEVQGGNEQFF. This chain connects TRBV29-1 to TRBJ2-1; without DNA, the TCRdb call of TRBD2 cannot be checked. CDR3 length: 13 amino acids. Germline V gene sequence: CDR1 SQVTM, CDR2 ANQGSEA.

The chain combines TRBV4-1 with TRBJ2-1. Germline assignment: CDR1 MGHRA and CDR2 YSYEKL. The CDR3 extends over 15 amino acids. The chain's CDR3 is CASSQGDLIYNEQFF.

CDR3 sequence: CASSYGQGVPEAFF. This chain uses TRBV5-1 with TRBJ1-1; TCRdb gives TRBD1 as the D gene, but with no DNA this cannot be confirmed. This CDR3 has 14 residues. CDR1 is SGHRS, CDR2 YFSETQ, per germline.

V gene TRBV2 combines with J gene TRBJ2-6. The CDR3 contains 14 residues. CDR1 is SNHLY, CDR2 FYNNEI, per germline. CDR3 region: CDSSASSGANVLTF. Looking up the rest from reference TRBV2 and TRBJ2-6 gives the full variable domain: EPEVTQTPSHQVTQMGQEVILRCVPISNHLYFYWYRQILGQKVEFLVSFYNNEISEKSEIFDDQFSVERPDGSNFTLKIRSTKLEDSAMYFCDSSASSGANVLTFGAGSRLTVL.

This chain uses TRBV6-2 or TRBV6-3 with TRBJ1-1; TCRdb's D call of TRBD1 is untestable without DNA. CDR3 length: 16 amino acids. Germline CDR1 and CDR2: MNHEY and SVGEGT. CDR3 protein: CASSYSMGQVNTEAFF.

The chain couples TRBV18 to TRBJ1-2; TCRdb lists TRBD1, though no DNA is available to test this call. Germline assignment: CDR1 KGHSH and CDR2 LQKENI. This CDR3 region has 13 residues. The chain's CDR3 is CASSPGTGNGYTF.

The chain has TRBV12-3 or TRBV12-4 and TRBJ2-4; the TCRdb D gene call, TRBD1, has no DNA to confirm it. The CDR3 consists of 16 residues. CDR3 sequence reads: CASSLIREIAKNIQYF.

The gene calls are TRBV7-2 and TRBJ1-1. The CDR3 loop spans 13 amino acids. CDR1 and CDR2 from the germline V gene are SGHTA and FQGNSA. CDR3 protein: CASSPTLGSEAFF.

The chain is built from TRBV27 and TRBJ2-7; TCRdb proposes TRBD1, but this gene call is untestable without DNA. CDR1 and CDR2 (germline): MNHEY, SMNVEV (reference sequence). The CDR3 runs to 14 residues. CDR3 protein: CASSSPPGDYEQYF.

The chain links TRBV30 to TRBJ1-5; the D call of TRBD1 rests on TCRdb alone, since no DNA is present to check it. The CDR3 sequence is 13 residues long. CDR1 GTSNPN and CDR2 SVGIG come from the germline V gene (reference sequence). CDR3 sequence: CAWSMTGDQPQHF.

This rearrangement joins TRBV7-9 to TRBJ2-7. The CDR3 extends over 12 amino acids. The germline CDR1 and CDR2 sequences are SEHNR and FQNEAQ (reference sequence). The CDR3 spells CASSSANYEQYF.

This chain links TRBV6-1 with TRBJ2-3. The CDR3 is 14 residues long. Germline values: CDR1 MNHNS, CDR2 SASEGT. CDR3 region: CASSASWGTDTQYF.

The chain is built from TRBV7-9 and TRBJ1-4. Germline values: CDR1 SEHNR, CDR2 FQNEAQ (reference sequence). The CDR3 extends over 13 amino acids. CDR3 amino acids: CASSLDTDQKLFF.

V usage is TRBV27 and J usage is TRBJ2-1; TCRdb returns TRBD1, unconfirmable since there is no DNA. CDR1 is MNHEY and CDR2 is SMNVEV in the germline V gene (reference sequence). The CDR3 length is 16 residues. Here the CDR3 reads CASGFVTGQGANEQFF.